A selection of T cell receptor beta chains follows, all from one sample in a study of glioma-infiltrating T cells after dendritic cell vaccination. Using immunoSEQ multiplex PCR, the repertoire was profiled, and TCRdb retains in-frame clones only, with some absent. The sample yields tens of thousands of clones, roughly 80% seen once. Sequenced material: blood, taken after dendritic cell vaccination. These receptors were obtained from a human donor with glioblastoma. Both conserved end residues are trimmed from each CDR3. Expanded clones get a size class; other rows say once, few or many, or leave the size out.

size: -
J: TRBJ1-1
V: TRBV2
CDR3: ASSEYTEAF

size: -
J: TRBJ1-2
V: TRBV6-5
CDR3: ASSYVSRDSYGYT

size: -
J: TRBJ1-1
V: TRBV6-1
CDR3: ASMLLEMNTEAF

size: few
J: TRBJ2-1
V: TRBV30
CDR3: AWTSGQGNEQF

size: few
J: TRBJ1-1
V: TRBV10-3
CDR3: ASSDSEAF

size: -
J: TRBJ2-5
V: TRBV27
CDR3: ASSLWVGETQY

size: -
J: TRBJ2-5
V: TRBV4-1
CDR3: ASSQEREGGPETQY

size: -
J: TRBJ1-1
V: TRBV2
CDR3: ASSGSPRKTEAF

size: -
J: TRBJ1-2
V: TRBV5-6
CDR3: ASSLGQENYGYT

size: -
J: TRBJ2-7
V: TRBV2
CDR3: ASGGGLSEQY

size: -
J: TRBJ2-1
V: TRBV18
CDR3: ASSPIDRGRFDEQF

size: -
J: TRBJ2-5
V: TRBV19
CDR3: ASSTAAGTGKETQY

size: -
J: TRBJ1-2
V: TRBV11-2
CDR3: ASSLETLNYGYT

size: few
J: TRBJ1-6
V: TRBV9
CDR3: ASSVGQGTDSPLH

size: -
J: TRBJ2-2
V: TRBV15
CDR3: ATSRDSTSGPGELF

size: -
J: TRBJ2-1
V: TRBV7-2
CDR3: ASSSGLAGGVEQF

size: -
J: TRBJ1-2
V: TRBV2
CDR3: ASSEALAALLFNT

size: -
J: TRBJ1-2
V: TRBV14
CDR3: ASSQVAGSEGGYT

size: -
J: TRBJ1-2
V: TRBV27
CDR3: ASSFRTGDYGYT

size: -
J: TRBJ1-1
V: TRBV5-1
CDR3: ASSLPDKRNTEAF

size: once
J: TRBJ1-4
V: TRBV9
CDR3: ASSVGGNSDEKLF

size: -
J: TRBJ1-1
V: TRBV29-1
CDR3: SVEEESNTEAF

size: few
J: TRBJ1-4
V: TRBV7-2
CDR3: ASSMGSAGNEKLF

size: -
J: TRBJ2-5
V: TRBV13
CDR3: ASSFGQQETQY

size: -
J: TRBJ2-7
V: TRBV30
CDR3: AWGTGVSYEQY

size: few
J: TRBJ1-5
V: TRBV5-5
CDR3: ASSISGTGNQPQH

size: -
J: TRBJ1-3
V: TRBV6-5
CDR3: ASSYSSRNTIY

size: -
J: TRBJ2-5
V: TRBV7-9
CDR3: ASSLASVETQY

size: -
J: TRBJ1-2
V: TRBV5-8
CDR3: ASSRWTGKGDGYT